Listed below are T cell receptor beta chains from one sample, sequenced in a study of blood T cell repertoires in COVID-19. Assay: immunoSEQ multiplex PCR; the TCRdb copy retains only in-frame clones and omits some. This table holds about 150,000 clones, around nine tenths found once. Material for sequencing was peripheral blood. These receptors came from a human donor in a cohort sampled during active COVID-19. The CDR3 runs from the conserved cysteine through the conserved F or W. A D gene is named only where the DNA matches it firmly. Only some rows state a clone size, as once, few, many or a class for expanded clones.

d_call clone_size j_call v_call cdr3_aa cdr3_nt
. . TRBJ2-7 TRBV5-1 CASSLNSYEQYF TGCGCCAGCAGCCTAAACTCTTACGAGCAGTACTTC
. . TRBJ2-1 TRBV20-1 CSASSLSASEYNEQFF TGCAGTGCTAGTTCTTTGAGCGCGTCGGAATACAATGAGCAGTTCTTC
TRBD1 . TRBJ1-5 TRBV6-5 CASRRDREQPQHF TGTGCCAGCAGACGGGACAGGGAACAGCCCCAGCATTTT
. . TRBJ1-2 TRBV20-1 CSAPLSGSYTF TGCAGTGCTCCCCTGAGCGGCTCCTACACCTTC
TRBD1 . TRBJ2-7 TRBV19 CATRDRGYEQYF TGTGCCACCAGGGACAGGGGCTACGAGCAGTACTTC
. . TRBJ2-2 TRBV6-4 CASRHRDGTGELFF TGTGCCAGCAGACACAGGGATGGCACCGGGGAGCTGTTTTTT
TRBD2 . TRBJ2-7 TRBV7-2 CASSLEGLAIEQYF TGTGCCAGCAGCTTAGAAGGACTAGCGATAGAGCAGTACTTC
. . TRBJ2-7 TRBV7-8 CASSLPLGPHGTSSYEQYF TGTGCCAGCAGCTTACCCCTAGGCCCCCACGGGACTTCATCCTACGAGCAGTACTTC
. . TRBJ1-2 TRBV5-1 CASSLGGATSHYGYTF TGCGCCAGCAGCCTCGGCGGGGCAACATCGCACTATGGCTACACCTTC
TRBD2 . TRBJ2-7 TRBV4-3 CASSQDSERGGLRNEQYF TGCGCCAGCAGCCAAGATAGCGAGCGGGGGGGTCTGAGGAACGAGCAGTACTTC
. . TRBJ2-7 TRBV27 CASSLYFRRGPFYEQYF TGTGCCAGCAGTTTGTACTTCCGCAGGGGCCCTTTCTACGAGCAGTACTTC
TRBD2 . TRBJ2-5 TRBV3-1/TRBV3-2 CASSVAGGPKTQYF TGTGCCAGCTCGGTAGCGGGGGGGCCAAAGACCCAGTACTTC
. few TRBJ2-5 TRBV4-3 CASSQDTSRETQYF TGCGCCAGCAGCCAAGACACCAGCAGGGAGACCCAGTACTTC
. . TRBJ1-5 TRBV10-2 CASSESVAYNQPQHF TGCGCCAGCAGTGAGTCGGTAGCTTACAATCAGCCCCAGCATTTT
TRBD1 . TRBJ2-5 TRBV10-3 CAISESRLVRGPEEETQYF TGTGCCATCAGTGAGTCGAGGCTAGTTAGGGGGCCCGAGGAAGAGACCCAGTACTTC
. . TRBJ2-7 TRBV5-1 CASSLETGTSYEQYF TGCGCCAGCAGCTTGGAAACAGGGACCTCCTACGAGCAGTACTTC
. . TRBJ1-6 TRBV27 CASSLEGGGRSPLHF TGTGCCAGCAGTTTAGAAGGCGGGGGGCGTTCACCCCTCCACTTT
TRBD1 . TRBJ2-7 TRBV5-1 CASRKTGGHEQYF TGCGCCAGCAGGAAGACAGGGGGCCACGAGCAGTACTTC
. . TRBJ2-5 TRBV24-1 CATSDREGWGQETQYF TGTGCCACCAGTGATCGAGAGGGCTGGGGCCAAGAGACCCAGTACTTC
TRBD1 . TRBJ2-1 TRBV2 CASLEDRGNEQFF TGTGCCAGCCTTGAGGACAGGGGGAATGAGCAGTTCTTC
. few TRBJ2-7 TRBV12-3/TRBV12-4 CASSPVRGIQQYF TGTGCCAGCAGCCCCGTGAGGGGGATCCAGCAGTACTTC
TRBD2 once TRBJ2-1 TRBV9 CASSHPETSGNEQFF TGTGCCAGCAGCCACCCAGAGACTAGCGGGAATGAGCAGTTCTTC